Below are 17 T cell receptor beta chains sequenced from a single sample in a study of blood T cell repertoires in COVID-19. Sequencing was performed with immunoSEQ multiplex PCR; in TCRdb, only in-frame clones are kept and a portion is missing. The data hold roughly 200,000 clones, with over 70% observed a single time. Material: peripheral blood. The receptors here all came from a woman aged 70-85 years with acute or convalescent COVID-19.

The V gene is TRBV28, the J gene TRBJ2-3; 11 bases line up with TRBD1. In germline, CDR1 is MDHEN, CDR2 SYDVKM. The CDR3 extends over 12 amino acids. V shed 11 bases and J 11 bases; nucleotides not matched to a gene: 9. CDR3 nucleotide sequence: TGTGCCCTCCGGGACAGGGGGTTTATGCAGTATTTT. Its translation is CALRDRGFMQYF.

The chain uses TRBV2 and TRBJ2-5; D is perhaps TRBD2 (5 bases). Germline lookup yields CDR1 SNHLY and CDR2 FYNNEI. The CDR3 covers 12 residues. CDR3 nucleotides: TGTGCTGTAGCGTCATACCAAGAGACCCAGTACTTC. Protein: CAVASYQETQYF.

J is TRBJ2-3 and V is TRBV30, with D possibly TRBD2 on 6 matching bases. The germline V gene has CDR1 GTSNPN and CDR2 SVGIG (reference sequence). The CDR3 has 13 amino acids. V was pared by 5 bases and J by 9 bases, with 18 bases between. CDR3 sequence (DNA): TGTGCCTGGCAGATCTCCGTTGGGGGGACGCAGTATTTT. This translates into CAWQISVGGTQYF.

The chain has TRBV10-3 and TRBJ1-3, with 7 positions matching TRBD1. CDR1 and CDR2 (germline): ENHRY, SYGVKD. The J segment lost 0 bases and the V segment lost 5 bases, leaving 10 bases of the junction unmatched. The CDR3 sequence is 17 residues long. For the CDR3, the DNA is TGTGCCATCAGTCCCTATTCCGGGACAGTCTCTGGAAACACCATATATTTT. Amino acid sequence: CAISPYSGTVSGNTIYF.

The rearrangement links TRBV6-6 to TRBJ1-5; TRBD1 matches at 11 bases. The germline V gene has CDR1 MNHNY and CDR2 SVGAGI (reference sequence). The CDR3 is made up of 17 amino acids. The V and J ends lost 6 bases and 9 bases, in that order; junction bases with no gene match: 16. In DNA form, the CDR3 reads TGTGCCAGCAGCCGAGTTCCGGGACAGGGGGTGGGTCTGCCCCAGCATTTT. Its translation is CASSRVPGQGVGLPQHF.

The gene calls are TRBV9 and TRBJ2-3, with TRBD1 matching over 7 bases. Losses at the gene ends were 0 bases for V and 3 bases for J; bases not matched to a gene: 4. The CDR3 sequence is 15 residues long. CDR1 and CDR2 (germline): SGDLS, YYNGEE. CDR3 in amino acids: CASSVGGGGTDTQYF. DNA of the CDR3: TGTGCCAGCAGCGTAGGAGGGGGCGGGACAGATACGCAGTATTTT.

This chain uses TRBV14 with TRBJ2-5; D gene unclear. Deletions cut 4 bases from V and 2 bases from J, with 8 bases between. The length of the CDR3 is 13 residues. Per germline, CDR1 SGHDN and CDR2 FVKESK. The CDR3 DNA reads TGTGCCAGCAGCCGAGACCAACAAGAGACCCAGTACTTC. Its protein is CASSRDQQETQYF.

V usage is TRBV18 and J usage is TRBJ2-1; D unclear. The CDR3 totals 16 residues. CDR1 and CDR2 (germline): KGHSH, LQKENI. Trimming removed 0 bases at V and 0 bases at J, with 9 bases between. As DNA, the CDR3 is TGTGCCAGCTCACCACCGGGCAGTCCCTCCTACAATGAGCAGTTCTTC. This gives the protein CASSPPGSPSYNEQFF.

CDR3 coding DNA: TGTGCCAGCTCGTGGTCGAGCGGAGAAACCGTCTATGGCTACACCTTC. Translated: CASSWSSGETVYGYTF. The chain joins TRBV18 to TRBJ1-2; D call uncertain. Germline V CDR1 and CDR2: KGHSH, LQKENI. V was shortened by 6 bases and J by 4 bases, with 21 bases between the two germline ends. This CDR3 has 16 residues.

This rearrangement joins TRBV6-2 or TRBV6-3 to TRBJ1-2; TRBD1 matches 9 bases. V lost 2 bases and J lost 5; bases outside the gene matches: 12. This CDR3 spans 17 amino acids. The V gene's germline CDR1 is MNHEY and CDR2 SVGEGT. This CDR3 reads CASSYPIDRGFSYGYTF. CDR3 bases: TGTGCCAGCAGTTACCCGATCGACAGGGGGTTCTCTTATGGCTACACCTTC.

J is TRBJ2-2 and V is TRBV7-8; 11 bases fit TRBD2. The CDR3 loop spans 17 amino acids. V was pared by 2 bases and J by 4 bases, with 6 bases of the junction left unmatched. Germline V gene lookup returns CDR1 SGHVS and CDR2 FQNEAQ. In DNA, the CDR3 is TGTGCCAGCAGCTTACCCCTGGGGACTAGCGGCACCGGGGAGCTGTTTTTT. Its protein product is CASSLPLGTSGTGELFF.

The chain has TRBV6-1 and TRBJ2-7; possibly TRBD1 for D (6 bases). The CDR3 consists of 17 residues. Trimming stripped 0 bases from V and 4 bases from J, with 19 bases between. Germline CDR1 reads MNHNS; CDR2 reads SASEGT. CDR3 region: CASSEARGTQSHYEQYF. The CDR3 DNA sequence: TGTGCCAGCAGTGAAGCTAGGGGGACGCAAAGTCATTACGAGCAGTACTTC.

V usage is TRBV5-1 and J usage is TRBJ2-1; a weak D match, TRBD2 (6 bases). V lost 0 bases to trimming and J lost 0 bases, with 13 bases between them. The germline gives CDR1 SGHRS, CDR2 YFSETQ. The CDR3 consists of 17 residues. The CDR3 spells CASSLVGGISSYNEQFF. DNA of the CDR3: TGCGCCAGCAGCTTGGTGGGGGGTATAAGCTCCTACAATGAGCAGTTCTTC.

The J gene is TRBJ2-1, the V gene TRBV19; 12 nucleotides align to TRBD2. CDR1 and CDR2 from the germline V gene are LNHDA and SQIVND (reference sequence). The CDR3 totals 16 residues. J gave up 4 bases and V 3 bases, and 4 bases lay outside the gene matches. CDR3 in DNA: TGTGCCAGTAGTATTCTAGCGGGAGGGAAATACAATGAGCAGTTCTTC. Protein product: CASSILAGGKYNEQFF.

The rearrangement joins TRBV18 to TRBJ2-3; no clear D gene. V was cut by 3 bases and J by 0 bases, with 13 bases left in between. Per germline, CDR1 KGHSH and CDR2 LQKENI. The CDR3 loop spans 16 amino acids. The CDR3 sequence: CASSPEQITSTDTQYF. As DNA, the CDR3 is TGTGCCAGCTCACCGGAACAGATTACTAGCACAGATACGCAGTATTTT.

This chain links TRBV18 with TRBJ1-2; a possible D gene is TRBD1 (6 bases). V was clipped by 3 bases and J by 2 bases, with 13 bases between them. CDR3 length equals 15 residues. Germline lookup yields CDR1 KGHSH and CDR2 LQKENI. This CDR3 reads CASSPRQGMNYGYTF. CDR3 coding DNA: TGTGCCAGCTCACCGAGGCAGGGGATGAACTATGGCTACACCTTC.

The chain links TRBV29-1 to TRBJ2-7; 14 bases agree with TRBD2. The CDR3 extends over 13 amino acids. Germline CDR1 reads SQVTM; CDR2 reads ANQGSEA. Trimming at V came to 6 bases and at J to 2 bases, leaving 0 bases not matched to a gene. The CDR3 protein is CSVTSGRAYEQYF. The CDR3 coding sequence is TGCAGCGTGACTAGCGGGAGGGCCTACGAGCAGTACTTC.